The 9 T cell receptor beta chains presented below share a single source sample, sequenced in a study of blood T cell repertoires in COVID-19. The repertoire was sequenced with immunoSEQ multiplex PCR; TCRdb's copy has only in-frame clones and lacks some. This table holds 90,000 to 100,000 clones, about four fifths found once. Sequencing was performed on peripheral blood. Every receptor here comes from a man in his 70s with active or convalescent COVID-19.

J is TRBJ2-1 and V is TRBV12-3 or TRBV12-4; no firm D call. This CDR3 is built from 11 residues. V lost 1 base to trimming and J lost 8 bases, with 3 bases between them. CDR3 DNA: TGTGCCAGCAGTTTAGGGCATGAGCAGTTCTTC. Residues: CASSLGHEQFF.

A note on this clone: Germline and junction disagree at one end, which may indicate a read error. The chain employs TRBV13 and TRBJ1-2; D gene uncertain. The germline V gene has CDR1 PRHDT and CDR2 FYEKMQ (reference sequence). This CDR3 has 13 residues. DNA for the CDR3: TGTGCCAGCAGCTTACAAACTTACAGCACCTACGCCTTC. Amino acids: CASSLQTYSTYAF. Full variable domain (remainder filled in from reference TRBV13 and TRBJ1-2): AAGVIQSPRHLIKEKRETATLKCYPIPRHDTVYWYQQGPGQDPQFLISFYEKMQSDKGSIPDRFSAQQFSDYHSELNMSSLELGDSALYFCASSLQTYSTYAFGSGTRLTVV.

The chain has TRBV2 and TRBJ1-5, with a possible D match to TRBD1 (5 bases). The V and J ends lost 8 bases and 1 base respectively, with 27 bases between them. This CDR3 spans 19 amino acids. CDR1 and CDR2 (germline): SNHLY, FYNNEI. CDR3 region: CASGGAPTDNSWSNQPQHF. The CDR3 nucleotides read TGTGCCAGCGGTGGGGCCCCAACTGACAATTCCTGGAGCAATCAGCCCCAGCATTTT.

The rearrangement joins TRBV5-8 to TRBJ2-2, with D perhaps TRBD1 (6 bases). The CDR3 is 18 residues long. V was clipped by 6 bases and J by 2 bases, with 23 bases between them. Germline CDR1 reads SGHTS; CDR2 reads YDEGEE. The CDR3 loop reads CASTPKPSYRVNTGELFF. CDR3 nucleotide sequence: TGTGCCAGCACCCCTAAGCCCTCGTACAGGGTCAACACCGGGGAGCTGTTTTTT.

The chain combines TRBV19 with TRBJ1-3; 8 positions agree with TRBD1. Germline-derived CDR1 and CDR2 are LNHDA and SQIVND (reference sequence). Trimming took 11 bases from V and 1 from J; bases not matched to a gene: 10. The CDR3 totals 15 residues. In nucleotides, the CDR3 is TGTGCCGTAAGGGGACAGGCCTTTTCTGGAAACACCATATATTTT. Its translation is CAVRGQAFSGNTIYF.

V usage is TRBV6-2 or TRBV6-3 and J usage is TRBJ2-5, with TRBD2 identical over 15 bases. Trimming took 8 bases from V and 4 from J; bases not matched to a gene: 11. This CDR3 has 17 residues. Germline V lookup: CDR1 MNHEY, CDR2 SVGEGT. CDR3 region: CASRRTSGGAEGETQYF. CDR3 sequence (DNA): TGTGCCAGCCGCCGGACTAGCGGGGGGGCGGAGGGAGAGACCCAGTACTTC.

The genes are TRBV7-2 and TRBJ1-1, with 7 bases fitting TRBD1. The junction had 12 bases not matched to a gene; V was cut back by 4 bases and J by 4 bases. Germline V gene data show CDR1 as SGHTA and CDR2 as FQGNSA. CDR3 length: 16 amino acids. Here the CDR3 reads CASSSPSTGLGTEAFF. In nucleotides, the CDR3 is TGTGCCAGCAGCTCTCCCTCGACAGGGTTGGGCACTGAAGCTTTCTTT.

The rearrangement uses TRBV6-5 and TRBJ2-7; 7 bases map to TRBD1. Germline loops: CDR1 MNHEY, CDR2 SVGAGI. J was trimmed by 3 bases and V by 6 bases; bases with no gene match: 11. The CDR3 is 15 amino acids. CDR3 residues: CASRKPGQLNYEQYF. CDR3 sequence (DNA): TGTGCCAGCAGGAAACCGGGACAGCTGAACTACGAGCAGTACTTC.

This sequence joins TRBV2 and TRBJ2-1; 15 bases align to TRBD2. Germline assignment: CDR1 SNHLY and CDR2 FYNNEI. V lost 6 bases to trimming and J lost 5 bases; unmatched junction nucleotides: 17. The CDR3 loop spans 20 amino acids. CDR3 coding DNA: TGTGCCAGCAGATATCCCGGGACTAGCGGGGGGACACGACTCAACAATGAGCAGTTCTTC. Translation gives CASRYPGTSGGTRLNNEQFF.